This T cell receptor beta chain was observed in a study of T cells in Graves' hyperthyroidism and ophthalmopathy. This clonotype was found many times. The CDR3 regions of TCR beta were amplified from RNA transcripts. Researchers ran a first-round RT-PCR on the TCR CDR3 using the HTBI primer set. One entry per CDR3 protein, called by TCRdb with MiXCR from the multiplex PCR reads. Counted here are around 400,000 distinct CDR3 sequences, approximately 16% occurring once; the ten biggest clones make up about 21%. CDR3 length equals 16 residues. Germline loops: CDR1 SGHRS, CDR2 YFSETQ. V was clipped by 0 bases and J by 1 base; unmatched bases: 4. The authors took PBMCs from 10 ml fresh peripheral blood.

This receptor was obtained from a woman aged 55-70 years with Graves' ophthalmopathy. Sequences were obtained from blood. The chain links TRBV5-1 to TRBJ2-7, with 10 bases lining up with TRBD2. DNA for the CDR3: TGCGCCAGCAGCTTGGCCGGGACTAGCGTATCCTACGAGCAGTACTTC. Its protein is CASSLAGTSVSYEQYF. The full variable domain, in which reference TRBV5-1 and TRBJ2-7 provide the parts outside the CDR3, is KAGVTQTPRYLIKTRGQQVTLSCSPISGHRSVSWYQQTPGQGLQFLFEYFSETQRNKGNFPGRFSGRQFSNSRSEMNVSTLELGDSALYLCASSLAGTSVSYEQYFGPGTRLTVT.